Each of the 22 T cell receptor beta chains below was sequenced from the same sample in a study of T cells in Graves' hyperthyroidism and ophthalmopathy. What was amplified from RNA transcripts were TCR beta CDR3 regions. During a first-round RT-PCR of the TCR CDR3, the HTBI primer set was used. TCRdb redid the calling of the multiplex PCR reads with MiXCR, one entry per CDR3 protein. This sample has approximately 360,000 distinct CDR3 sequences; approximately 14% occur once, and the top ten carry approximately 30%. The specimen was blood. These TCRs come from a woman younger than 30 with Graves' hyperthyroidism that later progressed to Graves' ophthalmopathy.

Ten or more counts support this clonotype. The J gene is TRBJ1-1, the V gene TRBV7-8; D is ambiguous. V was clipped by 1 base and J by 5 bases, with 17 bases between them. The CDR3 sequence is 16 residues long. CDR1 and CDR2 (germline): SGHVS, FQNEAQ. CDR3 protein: CASSLGRRADGTEAFF. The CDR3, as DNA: TGTGCCAGCAGCTTAGGCAGGAGGGCGGATGGGACTGAAGCTTTCTTT.

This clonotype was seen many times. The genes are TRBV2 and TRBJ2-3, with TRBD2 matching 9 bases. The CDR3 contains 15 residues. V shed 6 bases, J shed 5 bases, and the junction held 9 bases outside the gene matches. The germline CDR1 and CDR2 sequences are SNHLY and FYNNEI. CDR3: CASSLAGRGGDTQYF. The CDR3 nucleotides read TGTGCCAGCAGCCTAGCGGGGAGGGGTGGAGATACGCAGTATTTT.

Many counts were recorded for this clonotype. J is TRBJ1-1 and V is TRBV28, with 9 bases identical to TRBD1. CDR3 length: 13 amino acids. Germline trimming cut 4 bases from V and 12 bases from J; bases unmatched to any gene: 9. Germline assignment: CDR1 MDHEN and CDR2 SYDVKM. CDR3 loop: CASSSAGTGKTFF. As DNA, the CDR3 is TGTGCCAGCAGTTCCGCCGGGACAGGGAAAACTTTCTTT.

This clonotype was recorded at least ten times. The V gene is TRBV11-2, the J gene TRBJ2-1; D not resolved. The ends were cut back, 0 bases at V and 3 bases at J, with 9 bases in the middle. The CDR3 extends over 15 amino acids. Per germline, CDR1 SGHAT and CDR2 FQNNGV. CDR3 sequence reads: CASSLDPSDYNEQFF. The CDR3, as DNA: TGTGCCAGCAGCTTAGATCCCAGCGACTACAATGAGCAGTTCTTC.

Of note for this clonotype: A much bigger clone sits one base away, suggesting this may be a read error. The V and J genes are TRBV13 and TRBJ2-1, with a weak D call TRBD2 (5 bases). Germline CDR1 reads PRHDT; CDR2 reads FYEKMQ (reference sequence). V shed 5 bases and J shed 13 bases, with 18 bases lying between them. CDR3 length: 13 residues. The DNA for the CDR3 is TGTGCCAGCAGCCTCGACACCTCCGGGAACCAGTTCTTC. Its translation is CASSLDTSGNQFF.

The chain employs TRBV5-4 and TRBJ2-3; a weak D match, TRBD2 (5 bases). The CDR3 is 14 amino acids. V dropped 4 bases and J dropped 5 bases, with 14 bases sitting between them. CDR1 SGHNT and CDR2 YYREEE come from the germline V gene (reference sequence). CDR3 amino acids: CASSGGLAEDTQYF. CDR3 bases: TGTGCCAGCAGCGGTGGACTTGCAGAAGATACGCAGTATTTT.

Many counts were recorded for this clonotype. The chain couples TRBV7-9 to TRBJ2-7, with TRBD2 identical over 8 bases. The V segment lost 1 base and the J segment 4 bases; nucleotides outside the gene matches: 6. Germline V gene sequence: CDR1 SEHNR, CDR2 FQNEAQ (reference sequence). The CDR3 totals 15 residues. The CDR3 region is CASSLGGTSVYEQYF. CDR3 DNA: TGTGCCAGCAGCTTAGGAGGGACTAGTGTGTACGAGCAGTACTTC. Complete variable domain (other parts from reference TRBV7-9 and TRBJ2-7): DTGVSQNPRHKITKRGQNVTFRCDPISEHNRLYWYRQTLGQGPEFLTYFQNEAQLEKSRLLSDRFSAERPKGSFSTLEIQRTEQGDSAMYLCASSLGGTSVYEQYFGPGTRLTVT.

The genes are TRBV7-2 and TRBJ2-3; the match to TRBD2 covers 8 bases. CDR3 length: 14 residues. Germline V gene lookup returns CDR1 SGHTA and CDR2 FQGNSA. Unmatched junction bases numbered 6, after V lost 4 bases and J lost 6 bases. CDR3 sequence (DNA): TGTGCCAGCAGCTCCAGCGGGAGTCGGGATACGCAGTATTTT. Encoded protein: CASSSSGSRDTQYF.

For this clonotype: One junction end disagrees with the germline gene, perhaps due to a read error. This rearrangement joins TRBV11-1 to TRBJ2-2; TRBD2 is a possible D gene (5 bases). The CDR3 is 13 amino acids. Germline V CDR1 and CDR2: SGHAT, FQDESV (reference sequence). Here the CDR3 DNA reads TGTGCCAGCAGCTTAGATACCACCGGGGAGCCGTTTTTT. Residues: CASSLDTTGEPFF. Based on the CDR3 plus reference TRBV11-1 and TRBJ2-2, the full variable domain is EAEVAQSPRYKITEKSQAVAFWCDPISGHATLYWYRQILGQGPELLVQFQDESVVDDSQLPKDRFSAERLKGVDSTLKIQPAELGDSAMYLCASSLDTTGEPFFGEGSRLTVL.

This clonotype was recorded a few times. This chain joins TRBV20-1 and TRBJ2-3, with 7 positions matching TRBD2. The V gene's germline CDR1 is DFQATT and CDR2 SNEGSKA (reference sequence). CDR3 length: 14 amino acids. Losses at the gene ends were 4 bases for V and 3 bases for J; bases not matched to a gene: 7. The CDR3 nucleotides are TGCAGTGCTATAGCGGGTACGGGAACAGATACGCAGTATTTT. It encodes CSAIAGTGTDTQYF.

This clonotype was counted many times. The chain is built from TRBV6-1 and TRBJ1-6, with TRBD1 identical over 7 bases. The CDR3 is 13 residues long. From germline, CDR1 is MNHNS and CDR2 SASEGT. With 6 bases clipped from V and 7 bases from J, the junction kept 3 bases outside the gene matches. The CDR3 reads CASRTGNNSPLHF. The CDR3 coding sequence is TGTGCCAGCAGGACAGGGAACAATTCACCCCTCCACTTT.

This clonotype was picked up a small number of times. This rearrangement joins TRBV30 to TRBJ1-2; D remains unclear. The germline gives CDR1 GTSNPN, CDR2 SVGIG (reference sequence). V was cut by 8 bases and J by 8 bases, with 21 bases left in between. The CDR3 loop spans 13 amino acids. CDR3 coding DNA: TGTGCCGCCACCGGGATCTTAGAGATCGGCTACACCTTC. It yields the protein CAATGILEIGYTF.

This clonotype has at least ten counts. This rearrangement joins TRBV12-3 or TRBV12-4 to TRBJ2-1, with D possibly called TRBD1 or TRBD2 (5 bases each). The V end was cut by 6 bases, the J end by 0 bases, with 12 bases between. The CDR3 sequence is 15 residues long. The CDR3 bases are TGTGCCAGCAGGTTCGGGACCAGCTCCTACAATGAGCAGTTCTTC. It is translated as CASRFGTSSYNEQFF.

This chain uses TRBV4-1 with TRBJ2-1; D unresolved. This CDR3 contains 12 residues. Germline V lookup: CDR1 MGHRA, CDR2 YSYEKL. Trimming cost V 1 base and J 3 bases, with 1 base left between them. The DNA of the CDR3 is TGCGCCAGCAGCCAAGTCTACAATGAGCAGTTCTTC. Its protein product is CASSQVYNEQFF.

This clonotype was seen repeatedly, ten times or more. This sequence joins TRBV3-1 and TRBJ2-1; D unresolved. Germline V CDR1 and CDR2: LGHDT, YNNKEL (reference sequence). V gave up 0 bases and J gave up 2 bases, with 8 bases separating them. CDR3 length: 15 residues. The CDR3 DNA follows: TGTGCCAGCAGCCAAGACGGTGGCGCCTACAATGAGCAGTTCTTC. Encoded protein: CASSQDGGAYNEQFF.

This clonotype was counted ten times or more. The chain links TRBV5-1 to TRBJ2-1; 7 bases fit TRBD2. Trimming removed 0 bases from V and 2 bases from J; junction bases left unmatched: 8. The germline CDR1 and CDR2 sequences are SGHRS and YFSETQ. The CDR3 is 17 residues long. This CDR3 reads CASSLGVGGPTYNEQFF. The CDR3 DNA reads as TGCGCCAGCAGCTTGGGGGTGGGAGGGCCTACCTACAATGAGCAGTTCTTC.

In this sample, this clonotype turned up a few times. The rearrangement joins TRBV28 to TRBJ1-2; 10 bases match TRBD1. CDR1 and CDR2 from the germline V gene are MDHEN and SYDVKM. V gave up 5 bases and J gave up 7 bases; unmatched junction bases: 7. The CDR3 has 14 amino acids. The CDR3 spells CASSPGTGAFGYTF. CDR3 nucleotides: TGTGCCAGCAGTCCTGGGACAGGGGCGTTTGGCTACACCTTC.

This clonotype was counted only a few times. CDR3 in amino acids: CASSVELLGGYEQYF. In DNA form, the CDR3 reads TGTGCCAGCAGCGTAGAGCTCCTAGGAGGATACGAGCAGTACTTC. This chain uses TRBV9 with TRBJ2-7; a possible D gene is TRBD2 (5 bases). Germline V lookup: CDR1 SGDLS, CDR2 YYNGEE. The CDR3 is 15 amino acids. V dropped 0 bases and J dropped 4 bases, with 14 bases sitting between them.

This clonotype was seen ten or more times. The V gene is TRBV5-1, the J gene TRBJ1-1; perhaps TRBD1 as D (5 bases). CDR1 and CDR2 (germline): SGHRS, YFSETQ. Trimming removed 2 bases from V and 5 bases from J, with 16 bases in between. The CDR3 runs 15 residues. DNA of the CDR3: TGCGCCAGCAGCTTAAAATCCGGGGGAGGTACTGAAGCTTTCTTT. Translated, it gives CASSLKSGGGTEAFF.

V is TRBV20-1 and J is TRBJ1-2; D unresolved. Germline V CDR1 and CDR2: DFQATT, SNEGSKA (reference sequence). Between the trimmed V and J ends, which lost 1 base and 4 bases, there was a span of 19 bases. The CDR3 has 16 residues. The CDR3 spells CSARGGATEAGYGYTF. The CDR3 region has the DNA TGCAGTGCTAGAGGGGGTGCCACCGAGGCGGGCTATGGCTACACCTTC.

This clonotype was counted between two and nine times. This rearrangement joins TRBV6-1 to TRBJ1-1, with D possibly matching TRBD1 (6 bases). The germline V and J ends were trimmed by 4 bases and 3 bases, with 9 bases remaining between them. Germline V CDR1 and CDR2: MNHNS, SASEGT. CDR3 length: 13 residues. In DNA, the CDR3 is TGTGCCAGCAGTGCTTCAGGGGACACTGAAGCTTTCTTT. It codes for CASSASGDTEAFF.

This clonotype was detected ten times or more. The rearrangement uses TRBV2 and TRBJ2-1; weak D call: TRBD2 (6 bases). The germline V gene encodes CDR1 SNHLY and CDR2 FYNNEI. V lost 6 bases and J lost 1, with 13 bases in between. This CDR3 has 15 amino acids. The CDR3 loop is CASRREAGSYNEQFF. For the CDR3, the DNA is TGTGCCAGCAGGAGGGAGGCGGGTTCCTACAATGAGCAGTTCTTC.